What follows is one T cell receptor (beta chain) and its context. Antigen specificity is unknown. Germline CDR1 MNHEY, CDR2 SMNVEV (reference sequence). The V end was cut by 8 bases, the J end by 5 bases, with 12 bases between. This CDR3 has 12 amino acids. PCR used 60 Vbeta primers and 13 Jbeta primers. Profiled with immunoSEQ multiplex PCR; TCRdb holds only in-frame clones, not every one. This sample yields 140,000 to 150,000 clones, of which about 80% are seen a single time; just over 4.5% belongs to the top ten. This entry comes from a study of cytomegalovirus exposure and HLA in healthy donors. Study-wide results and caveats: A later analysis linked a missense variant in DCLRE1C to the trimming of TCR beta V and J genes. Testing in vitro showed three CMV-associated chains specific for CMV antigens.

Sequencing used PBMCs. The sequence derives from a man between 35 and 55 years old in good health and CMV-seronegative. The rearrangement uses TRBV27 and TRBJ2-5; D possibly corresponds to TRBD1 (8 bases). This CDR3 reads CASAGDRETQYF. The CDR3 DNA is TGTGCCAGCGCGGGGGACAGGGAGACCCAGTACTTC.